This TCR beta chain appears in the sequencing data of a study of blood T cells in healthy people across ages. General study results and limits: Investigators viewed diversity estimates from one million T cells as underestimates, the study reported. Older age coincided with a roughly linear decline in TCR beta diversity per million T cells. Naive CD4+ cell counts and diversity both ran higher in long-lived than in aged donors.

A J-beta primer mix and a sample-barcoded 5' primer were used in a second PCR of about 7 to 12 cycles. MiXCR, applied by TCRdb to the 5' RACE reads, yields one record per CDR3 protein. The sample shows about 1.5 million distinct CDR3 sequences, 35% to 45% of them seen only once. As for this clonotype: Its antigen is as yet unknown.

Sequenced material: blood. This sequence was found in a woman aged 18-35 years in good health.

Written as DNA, the CDR3 is TGTGCCATCAGGGACCGGGACAGGGAGAGCAATCAGCCCCAGCATTTT. Translation gives CAIRDRDRESNQPQHF. The chain combines TRBV10-3 with TRBJ1-5, with 9 positions matching TRBD1. Germline values: CDR1 ENHRY, CDR2 SYGVKD. The CDR3 sequence is 16 residues long. V was pared by 6 bases and J by 1 base, with 7 bases of the junction left unmatched.